These 32 T cell receptor beta chains share one sample of origin, sequenced in a study of blood T cell repertoires in COVID-19. Generated by immunoSEQ multiplex PCR, the TCRdb table keeps only in-frame clones and is missing some. The sample records 95,000 to 150,000 clones, approximately 74% being singletons. The sequenced sample was peripheral blood. All receptors derive from a man older than 75 with COVID-19, enrolled during active disease.

The chain couples TRBV9 to TRBJ2-1; 12 bases match TRBD2. The CDR3 has 19 residues. Germline CDR1 is SGDLS and CDR2 is YYNGEE. J gave up 2 bases and V 0 bases, and 9 bases lay outside the gene matches. The CDR3 loop reads CASSVGTSGRRWAYNEQFF. The CDR3 nucleotides are TGTGCCAGCAGCGTAGGAACTAGCGGGAGGCGATGGGCCTACAATGAGCAGTTCTTC.

This chain joins TRBV7-2 and TRBJ2-7; D perhaps matches TRBD2 (5 bases). The CDR3 has 15 residues. Trimming removed 1 base from V and 0 bases from J, with 10 bases in between. Germline CDR1 and CDR2: SGHTA and FQGNSA. The chain's CDR3 is CASSLGLLSSYEQYF. The CDR3 nucleotides are TGTGCCAGCAGCTTAGGACTACTAAGCTCCTACGAGCAGTACTTC.

V is TRBV2 and J is TRBJ1-1, with D unclear. The CDR3 consists of 14 residues. V shed 11 bases and J shed 0 bases, with 16 bases lying between them. Germline V gene lookup returns CDR1 SNHLY and CDR2 FYNNEI. CDR3 region: CASINQVMNTEAFF. CDR3 nucleotides: TGTGCCTCCATCAATCAGGTCATGAACACTGAAGCTTTCTTT.

The chain links TRBV5-1 to TRBJ1-4, with 7 bases lining up with TRBD1. V shed 1 base, J shed 8 bases, and the junction held 8 bases outside the gene matches. The CDR3 loop spans 15 amino acids. Germline V lookup: CDR1 SGHRS, CDR2 YFSETQ. The CDR3 is CASSLLGQLGEKLFF. In DNA, the CDR3 is TGCGCCAGCAGCTTGCTGGGACAGCTAGGGGAAAAACTGTTTTTT.

This clone occurred a few times. The rearrangement links TRBV10-1 to TRBJ2-5; possibly TRBD2 for D (5 bases). Deletions cut 4 bases from V and 4 bases from J, with 10 bases between. CDR1 is WNHNN and CDR2 is SYGVQD in the germline V gene (reference sequence). CDR3 size: 13 residues. In DNA, the CDR3 is TGCGCCAGCAGTGCTAGCTTAATAGAGACCCAGTACTTC. This translates into CASSASLIETQYF.

The sample holds many counts of this clone. This chain joins TRBV12-5 and TRBJ2-5, with D uncertain. The CDR3 length is 12 residues. Germline V gives CDR1 LGHNT, CDR2 FRNRAP. V was cut by 6 bases and J by 5 bases, with 10 bases left in between. CDR3 sequence: CASGLSRETQYF. The CDR3 nucleotides read TGTGCTAGTGGCCTTTCCCGGGAGACCCAGTACTTC.

This chain connects TRBV5-5 to TRBJ2-7; 11 bases align to TRBD2. This CDR3 contains 18 residues. Germline V CDR1 and CDR2: SGHKS, YYEKEE (reference sequence). J gave up 1 base and V 0 bases, and 9 bases lay outside the gene matches. The CDR3 is CASSLGLAGPPLSYEQYF. As DNA, the CDR3 is TGTGCCAGCAGCTTGGGACTAGCGGGACCTCCGCTATCCTACGAGCAGTACTTC.

In this sample, this clone turned up once. V usage is TRBV7-2 and J usage is TRBJ1-4, with unresolved D. V shed 5 bases and J shed 1 base, with 17 bases lying between them. Germline V CDR1 and CDR2: SGHTA, FQGNSA. This CDR3 contains 17 residues. CDR3 region: CASSPRRSGVTNEKLFF. CDR3 bases: TGTGCCAGCAGCCCACGGCGTAGCGGGGTAACTAATGAAAAACTGTTTTTT.

The chain employs TRBV19 and TRBJ2-2; 8 bases fit TRBD2. CDR1 LNHDA and CDR2 SQIVND come from the germline V gene (reference sequence). V shed 3 bases, J shed 7 bases, and the junction held 4 bases outside the gene matches. This CDR3 contains 14 residues. The CDR3 region has the DNA TGTGCCAGTAGTATCGGCGGGGGGTACGGGGAGCTGTTTTTT. This translates into CASSIGGGYGELFF.

The chain combines TRBV18 with TRBJ1-1; D not certain. This CDR3 region has 12 residues. The germline gives CDR1 KGHSH, CDR2 LQKENI. V was cut by 5 bases and J by 4 bases, with 8 bases left in between. Written as DNA, the CDR3 is TGTGCCAGCTCAGCCTGGGCCACTGAAGCTTTCTTT. It codes for CASSAWATEAFF.

The V call is TRBV19, the J call TRBJ2-1; 11 bases line up with TRBD2. The ends lost 8 bases at V and 5 bases at J; junction bases unmatched: 8. In germline, CDR1 is LNHDA, CDR2 SQIVND (reference sequence). The length of the CDR3 is 15 residues. CDR3 residues: CASSRLAGNNNEQFF. The CDR3 DNA is TGTGCCAGTTCTAGACTAGCGGGAAACAACAATGAGCAGTTCTTC.

The V gene is TRBV3-1 (or the pseudogene TRBV3-2), the J gene TRBJ2-5, with 14 bases aligning to TRBD2. Germline CDR1 LGHDT, CDR2 YNNKEL (reference sequence). The CDR3 covers 18 residues. After removal of 2 bases from V and 4 bases from J, the junction contained 9 bases not matched to a gene. For the CDR3, the DNA is TGTGCCAGCAGCCAAACCAGGGGACTAGCGGGAGATGGAGAGACCCAGTACTTC. It translates to CASSQTRGLAGDGETQYF.

The rearrangement uses TRBV5-1 and TRBJ1-1; D not certain. V lost 0 bases and J lost 0, with 9 bases in between. The CDR3 consists of 15 residues. The germline V gene has CDR1 SGHRS and CDR2 YFSETQ. CDR3 in amino acids: CASSLGLGVNTEAFF. CDR3 nucleotide sequence: TGCGCCAGCAGCTTGGGCCTGGGAGTGAACACTGAAGCTTTCTTT.

This rearrangement joins TRBV27 to TRBJ2-1; no reliable D call. The germline CDR1 and CDR2 sequences are MNHEY and SMNVEV (reference sequence). The CDR3 is 12 residues long. V was shortened by 2 bases and J by 8 bases, with 7 bases between the two germline ends. The CDR3 nucleotides read TGTGCCAGCAGTTTAGTGGGCCATGAGCAGTTCTTC. Its translation is CASSLVGHEQFF.

The chain uses TRBV4-3 and TRBJ1-1; no reliable D call. This CDR3 spans 13 amino acids. Germline CDR1 is LGHNA and CDR2 is YSLEER. Trimming stripped 0 bases from V and 2 bases from J, with 4 bases between. Here the CDR3 DNA reads TGCGCCAGCAGCCAAGATATCAACACTGAAGCTTTCTTT. This encodes CASSQDINTEAFF.

This chain connects TRBV2 to TRBJ2-7; TRBD2 aligns across 8 bases. V lost 7 bases and J lost 6; bases outside the gene matches: 8. The CDR3 is made up of 13 amino acids. Per the germline V gene, CDR1 is SNHLY and CDR2 is FYNNEI. As DNA, the CDR3 is TGTGCCAGCAAGGAGGGGCGGGAGGTCGAGCAGTACTTC. This translates into CASKEGREVEQYF.

This clone was recorded only once. This rearrangement joins TRBV5-1 to TRBJ2-5; 11 bases map to TRBD1. The CDR3 totals 14 residues. V lost 4 bases and J lost 4; bases outside the gene matches: 3. Germline-derived CDR1 and CDR2 are SGHRS and YFSETQ. The CDR3 DNA reads TGCGCCAGCAGCGTGGGACAGGGGGGAGAGACCCAGTACTTC. Protein: CASSVGQGGETQYF. The full variable domain, rest sourced from reference TRBV5-1 and TRBJ2-5, is KAGVTQTPRYLIKTRGQQVTLSCSPISGHRSVSWYQQTPGQGLQFLFEYFSETQRNKGNFPGRFSGRQFSNSRSEMNVSTLELGDSALYLCASSVGQGGETQYFGPGTRLLVL.

V gene TRBV5-1 combines with J gene TRBJ2-5; D gene ambiguous. V was shortened by 4 bases and J by 1 base, with 11 bases between the two germline ends. This CDR3 contains 14 residues. Germline V gene sequence: CDR1 SGHRS, CDR2 YFSETQ. The CDR3 reads CASSPSTVQETQYF. CDR3 nucleotides: TGCGCCAGCAGCCCGAGCACAGTCCAAGAGACCCAGTACTTC.

V gene TRBV18 combines with J gene TRBJ2-2; D possibly corresponds to TRBD2 (5 bases). CDR1 and CDR2 (germline): KGHSH, LQKENI. Between the trimmed V and J ends, which lost 6 bases and 1 base, there was a span of 9 bases. The CDR3 has 14 residues. The chain's CDR3 is CASSPDLNTGELFF. CDR3 bases: TGTGCCAGCTCCCCGGACTTGAACACCGGGGAGCTGTTTTTT.

This clone has just a few counts. This sequence joins TRBV24-1 and TRBJ2-7, with 11 bases matching TRBD2. Germline lookup yields CDR1 KGHDR and CDR2 SFDVKD. Losses at the gene ends were 2 bases for V and 6 bases for J; bases not matched to a gene: 8. The CDR3 runs 16 residues. CDR3 bases: TGTGCCACCAGTGATTCCACTACTAGCGGGAGATTCGAGCAGTACTTC. Its translation: CATSDSTTSGRFEQYF.

V is TRBV5-1 and J is TRBJ2-1, with a weak D call TRBD1 (5 bases). CDR3 size: 13 residues. The germline V gene encodes CDR1 SGHRS and CDR2 YFSETQ. The germline V and J ends were trimmed by 1 base and 8 bases, with 10 bases remaining between them. DNA for the CDR3: TGCGCCAGCAGCTTGCCAGGGATTCATGAGCAGTTCTTC. Translated: CASSLPGIHEQFF. The full variable domain, completed using reference TRBV5-1 and TRBJ2-1, is KAGVTQTPRYLIKTRGQQVTLSCSPISGHRSVSWYQQTPGQGLQFLFEYFSETQRNKGNFPGRFSGRQFSNSRSEMNVSTLELGDSALYLCASSLPGIHEQFFGPGTRLTVL.

This clone was detected a few times. The rearrangement links TRBV9 to TRBJ1-3; TRBD1 agrees at 7 bases. The CDR3 extends over 15 amino acids. Trimming at V came to 2 bases and at J to 1 base, leaving 3 bases not matched to a gene. Per germline, CDR1 SGDLS and CDR2 YYNGEE. CDR3 sequence: CASSVEGASGNTIYF. The CDR3 nucleotides read TGTGCCAGCAGCGTCGAGGGGGCGTCTGGAAACACCATATATTTT.

CDR3 in amino acids: CSASREMDYNEQFF. For the CDR3, the DNA is TGCAGTGCTAGTCGGGAGATGGACTACAATGAGCAGTTCTTC. The chain recombines TRBV20-1 with TRBJ2-1, with TRBD2 as a possible D gene (6 bases). The CDR3 contains 14 residues. Between the trimmed V and J ends, which lost 3 bases and 3 bases, there was a span of 12 bases. Looked up from germline, CDR1 is DFQATT and CDR2 is SNEGSKA (reference sequence).

This rearrangement joins TRBV29-1 to TRBJ1-1; maybe TRBD1 (6 bases). The CDR3 runs 16 residues. V was shortened by 4 bases and J by 0 bases, with 18 bases between the two germline ends. The germline CDR1 and CDR2 sequences are SQVTM and ANQGSEA. The CDR3 DNA reads as TGCAGCGTTGTGGGGCCAGGGGCTTCCATGAACACTGAAGCTTTCTTT. Translation: CSVVGPGASMNTEAFF.

The chain carries TRBV28 and TRBJ1-5, with TRBD1 matching 9 bases. Germline values: CDR1 MDHEN, CDR2 SYDVKM. V lost 8 bases to trimming and J lost 3 bases; unmatched junction nucleotides: 8. The CDR3 runs 15 residues. CDR3 sequence reads: CASEFRTGANQPQHF. The DNA for the CDR3 is TGTGCCAGCGAGTTTCGGACAGGGGCCAATCAGCCCCAGCATTTT.

The chain carries TRBV5-1 and TRBJ2-5; 9 nucleotides align to TRBD2. The V and J ends lost 3 bases and 2 bases, in that order; junction bases with no gene match: 2. The germline V gene encodes CDR1 SGHRS and CDR2 YFSETQ. The CDR3 has 14 amino acids. The CDR3 region has the DNA TGCGCCAGCAGCTCGACTAGCGGTCAAGAGACCCAGTACTTC. It translates to CASSSTSGQETQYF.

V and J are TRBV28 and TRBJ1-4, with 9 bases fitting TRBD1. Germline V lookup: CDR1 MDHEN, CDR2 SYDVKM. The CDR3 sequence is 15 residues long. The ends lost 5 bases at V and 3 bases at J; junction bases unmatched: 4. The CDR3 DNA is TGTGCCAGCAGTGGGGGACAGGGCCCTAATGAAAAACTGTTTTTT. This translates into CASSGGQGPNEKLFF. Together with reference TRBV28 and TRBJ1-4, the CDR3 gives the full variable domain: DVKVTQSSRYLVKRTGEKVFLECVQDMDHENMFWYRQDPGLGLRLIYFSYDVKMKEKGDIPEGYSVSREKKERFSLILESASTNQTSMYLCASSGGQGPNEKLFFGSGTQLSVL.

The chain joins TRBV11-2 to TRBJ2-1, with 7 bases aligning to TRBD2. Germline CDR1 is SGHAT and CDR2 is FQNNGV. The J segment lost 14 bases and the V segment lost 5 bases, leaving 12 bases of the junction unmatched. The CDR3 length is 13 residues. CDR3 in DNA: TGTGCCAGCAGCCTAGGGGTACTAGCGAGGGAGTTCTTC. Translation: CASSLGVLAREFF.

CDR3 residues: CASSLPPGRQGNSPLHF. For the CDR3, the DNA is TGTGCCAGCAGTTTACCCCCAGGTAGACAGGGGAATTCACCCCTCCACTTT. The chain couples TRBV28 to TRBJ1-6; 8 bases line up with TRBD1. CDR3 size: 17 residues. Germline-derived CDR1 and CDR2 are MDHEN and SYDVKM. V gave up 2 bases and J gave up 7 bases; unmatched junction bases: 10.

The chain links TRBV4-1 to TRBJ1-4, with D perhaps matching TRBD1 (6 bases). The CDR3 contains 17 residues. Germline values: CDR1 MGHRA, CDR2 YSYEKL. V shed 0 bases and J shed 8 bases, with 19 bases lying between them. This CDR3 is CASSQDQTGGAEEKLFF. As DNA, the CDR3 is TGCGCCAGCAGCCAAGATCAGACGGGGGGCGCAGAGGAAAAACTGTTTTTT.

V usage is TRBV20-1 and J usage is TRBJ1-2; the D is unclear. The ends were cut back, 3 bases at V and 6 bases at J, with 8 bases in the middle. CDR3 length: 11 residues. The germline gives CDR1 DFQATT, CDR2 SNEGSKA (reference sequence). This CDR3 reads CSASVRDGYTF. Written as DNA, the CDR3 is TGCAGTGCTAGCGTACGCGATGGCTACACCTTC.

This clone was found a few times. The rearrangement joins TRBV6-1 to TRBJ1-3; D unresolved. The CDR3 runs 14 residues. The V and J ends lost 2 bases and 0 bases respectively, with 5 bases between them. Germline V gives CDR1 MNHNS, CDR2 SASEGT. In nucleotides, the CDR3 is TGTGCCAGCAGTGAACAGTCCTCTGGAAACACCATATATTTT. Residues: CASSEQSSGNTIYF.